This TCR beta chain was captured in a study of blood T cell repertoires in COVID-19. Study background: Both acute and convalescent COVID-19 samples were obtained from the United States, Italy and Spain.

Two negative PCRs, clearance, or symptom resolution were required of recovered Cohort 3 donors. How the authors handled the data: Reference gene primers were amplified, and this amplification served to estimate nucleated cell counts. TCRdb's table, derived via immunoSEQ multiplex PCR, lists solely in-frame clones and lacks some. That table is the source of V, J and clone size, and D and trimming were worked out from the DNA. This sample has about 180,000 clones, with around 88% found just once. The germline V and J ends were trimmed by 0 bases and 8 bases, with 14 bases remaining between them. The CDR3 runs 16 residues. Germline-derived CDR1 and CDR2 are MDHEN and SYDVKM.

The origin of this receptor is a young woman who had recovered from COVID-19. Sample: PBMCs or T cells enriched from blood (not recorded which). The gene calls are TRBV28 and TRBJ1-6, with D perhaps matching TRBD1 (6 bases). CDR3 DNA sequence: TGTGCCAGCAGTTTATGGGAGAAACAGGGAGATTCACCCCTCCACTTT. Its translation is CASSLWEKQGDSPLHF.